These 14 T cell receptor beta chains came from one sample sequenced in a study of blood T cell repertoires in COVID-19. The table came from immunoSEQ multiplex PCR; TCRdb's copy has only in-frame clones and leaves some out. Altogether 200,000 to 250,000 clones are present, around 81% being singletons, with the ten largest covering 7% to 8.5%. The sequenced material came from peripheral blood. The source is a woman in her 70s with acute or convalescent COVID-19.

The rearrangement joins TRBV6-2 or TRBV6-3 to TRBJ1-2, with 8 bases aligning to TRBD1. J lost 2 bases, V lost 4 bases, and 3 bases had no gene match. This CDR3 has 14 amino acids. Germline CDR1 MNHEY, CDR2 SVGEGT. CDR3 in amino acids: CASSSWTGNYGYTF. The CDR3 bases are TGTGCCAGCAGTTCATGGACAGGGAACTATGGCTACACCTTC.

The chain recombines TRBV5-4 with TRBJ1-6; D call uncertain. CDR1 is SGHNT and CDR2 is YYREEE in the germline V gene (reference sequence). Trimming left V 3 bases short and J 10 bases short, with 14 bases between. The CDR3 covers 14 residues. The DNA for the CDR3 is TGTGCCAGCAGCTCCGGTATTACGGGATCACCCCTCCACTTT. Protein product: CASSSGITGSPLHF.

CDR3 in amino acids: CASSVRQGMYEQYF. Here the CDR3 DNA reads TGTGCCAGCAGCGTACGACAGGGTATGTACGAGCAGTACTTC. The chain has TRBV3-1 (or the pseudogene TRBV3-2) and TRBJ2-7, with 7 bases identical to TRBD1. Germline loops: CDR1 LGHDT, CDR2 YNNKEL (reference sequence). Trimming at V came to 5 bases and at J to 4 bases, leaving 8 bases not matched to a gene. This CDR3 contains 14 residues.

The V call is TRBV6-6, the J call TRBJ2-1, with no clear D. CDR1 MNHNY and CDR2 SVGAGI come from the germline V gene (reference sequence). V lost 0 bases, J lost 9 bases, and 18 bases lay in between. The CDR3 contains 16 residues. The CDR3 DNA is TGTGCCAGCAGTTACTCGATAATCACCCTTAATAGTGAGCAGTTCTTC. This encodes CASSYSIITLNSEQFF.

V usage is TRBV18 and J usage is TRBJ1-4, with a possible D match to TRBD1 (6 bases). CDR1 is KGHSH, CDR2 LQKENI, per germline. The V gene lost 3 bases and the J gene lost 7 bases, with 12 bases spanning the gap. CDR3 length: 14 residues. For the CDR3, the DNA is TGTGCCAGCTCACCCCGGTCAGGGGCTGAAAAACTGTTTTTT. This sequence encodes CASSPRSGAEKLFF.

The V call is TRBV6-2 or TRBV6-3, the J call TRBJ2-3; 13 bases agree with TRBD2. Germline V gene data show CDR1 as MNHEY and CDR2 as SVGEGT. Unmatched junction bases numbered 10, after V lost 3 bases and J lost 7 bases. The CDR3 loop spans 17 amino acids. The CDR3 is CASSYLGLAGAGHTQYF. CDR3 bases: TGTGCCAGCAGTTATCTCGGACTAGCGGGGGCCGGGCATACGCAGTATTTT.

The chain recombines TRBV6-5 with TRBJ1-2, with D perhaps matching TRBD1 (6 bases). This CDR3 spans 13 amino acids. V was clipped by 2 bases and J by 8 bases, with 12 bases between them. Germline-derived CDR1 and CDR2 are MNHEY and SVGAGI. The CDR3 sequence is CASSYVTGQGYTF. The CDR3 DNA reads TGTGCCAGCAGTTACGTTACAGGGCAAGGCTACACCTTC.

The chain couples TRBV4-3 to TRBJ2-1; 9 bases align to TRBD2. This CDR3 contains 18 residues. Germline V gene sequence: CDR1 LGHNA, CDR2 YSLEER. Trimming at V came to 2 bases and at J to 4 bases, leaving 12 bases not matched to a gene. The CDR3 loop reads CASSQSSVGTSRYNEQFF. Here the CDR3 DNA reads TGCGCCAGCAGCCAAAGCTCGGTCGGGACTAGCAGATACAATGAGCAGTTCTTC.

The rearrangement links TRBV5-1 to TRBJ1-2; tentatively, D is TRBD1 (5 bases). The CDR3 loop spans 14 amino acids. Germline CDR1 is SGHRS and CDR2 is YFSETQ. V lost 1 base to trimming and J lost 0 bases, with 7 bases between them. The CDR3: CASSLSGTNYGYTF. The CDR3 region has the DNA TGCGCCAGCAGCTTGTCAGGGACTAACTATGGCTACACCTTC.

The V and J genes are TRBV5-1 and TRBJ1-2; D perhaps matches TRBD1 (6 bases). The V gene lost 0 bases and the J gene lost 5 bases, with 8 bases spanning the gap. The germline V gene encodes CDR1 SGHRS and CDR2 YFSETQ. The CDR3 is 13 residues long. The CDR3 DNA follows: TGCGCCAGCAGCTTGGATACAGGGTATGGCTACACCTTC. This codes for CASSLDTGYGYTF.

V and J are TRBV3-1 (or the pseudogene TRBV3-2) and TRBJ2-5; maybe TRBD2 (5 bases). Germline CDR1 reads LGHDT; CDR2 reads YNNKEL (reference sequence). This CDR3 region has 16 residues. V shed 1 base and J shed 3 bases, with 15 bases lying between them. The CDR3 loop reads CASSQGPPGIKETQYF. In DNA, the CDR3 is TGTGCCAGCAGCCAAGGCCCCCCCGGGATCAAAGAGACCCAGTACTTC.

This chain uses TRBV5-4 with TRBJ2-1; 7 bases map to TRBD1. The CDR3 runs 13 residues. Germline loops: CDR1 SGHNT, CDR2 YYREEE (reference sequence). The junction had 4 bases not matched to a gene; V was cut back by 4 bases and J by 6 bases. Written as DNA, the CDR3 is TGTGCCAGCAGCACCACAGGGGTCAATGAGCAGTTCTTC. The encoded protein is CASSTTGVNEQFF.

The chain combines TRBV30 with TRBJ1-1; D is uncertain. The germline V and J ends were trimmed by 7 bases and 4 bases, with 19 bases remaining between them. The CDR3 sequence is 14 residues long. The germline V gene has CDR1 GTSNPN and CDR2 SVGIG (reference sequence). CDR3 DNA sequence: TGTGCCTCTCGATTTGGAGTTGTGGGCACTGAAGCTTTCTTT. Residues: CASRFGVVGTEAFF.

The CDR3 coding sequence is TGTGCCAGCACGGTAACTAGGAACACCGGGGAGCTGTTTTTT. Amino acids: CASTVTRNTGELFF. V and J are TRBV3-1 (or the pseudogene TRBV3-2) and TRBJ2-2; TRBD2 might be the D (5 bases). The length of the CDR3 is 14 residues. The V gene's germline CDR1 is LGHDT and CDR2 YNNKEL (reference sequence). Deletions cut 7 bases from V and 1 base from J, with 10 bases between.